The table lists the clone carrying this T cell receptor (beta chain) with many counts. Then a second PCR, running roughly 7 to 11 cycles, was carried out with a sample-barcoded 5' primer and a J-beta primer mix. TCRdb reanalysed the 5' RACE reads using MiXCR and keeps one entry per CDR3 protein. The data hold approximately 850,000 distinct CDR3 sequences, with 44% observed a single time. The sample comes from a study of blood T cells in healthy people across ages. Donors were systemically healthy Caucasian individuals from Russia aged roughly 6 to 100 years. Trimming left V 6 bases short and J 4 bases short, with 18 bases between. CDR1 SQVTM and CDR2 ANQGSEA come from the germline V gene. This CDR3 is 14 amino acids long.

The source is a man aged 60-69 years in good health. V usage is TRBV29-1 and J usage is TRBJ1-2; perhaps TRBD1 as D (5 bases). Sequenced material: blood. In nucleotides, the CDR3 is TGCAGCGTCACCCTTTCGGGACCCCTCTATGGCTACACCTTC. This gives the protein CSVTLSGPLYGYTF.